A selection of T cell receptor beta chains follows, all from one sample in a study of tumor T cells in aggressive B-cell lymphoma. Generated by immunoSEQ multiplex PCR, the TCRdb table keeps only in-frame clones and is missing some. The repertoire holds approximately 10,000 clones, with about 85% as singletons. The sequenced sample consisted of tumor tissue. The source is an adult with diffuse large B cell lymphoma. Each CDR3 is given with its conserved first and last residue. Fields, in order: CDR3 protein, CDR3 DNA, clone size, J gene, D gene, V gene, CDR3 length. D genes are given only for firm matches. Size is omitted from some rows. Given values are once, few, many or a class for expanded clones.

CASSLRLAGALATGELFF | TGTGCCAGCAGTCTTAGACTAGCGGGGGCCCTAGCCACCGGGGAGCTGTTTTTT | few | TRBJ2-2 | TRBD2 | TRBV5-6 | 18
CASSLNPGLAGGPPSTDTQYF | TGTGCCAGCAGCTTAAACCCGGGACTAGCGGGGGGGCCCCCAAGCACAGATACGCAGTATTTT | - | TRBJ2-3 | TRBD2 | TRBV7-3 | 21
CSVDLGGDQPQHF | TGCAGCGTTGACTTAGGGGGGGATCAGCCCCAGCATTTT | - | TRBJ1-5 | - | TRBV29-1 | 13
CASSLVAFETQYF | TGTGCTAGCTCCCTAGTGGCATTCGAGACCCAGTACTTC | - | TRBJ2-5 | - | TRBV7-7 | 13
CASSLWTVGGEVNGYTF | TGTGCCAGCAGCTTATGGACCGTCGGAGGGGAAGTCAATGGCTACACCTTC | few | TRBJ1-2 | - | TRBV7-9 | 17
CASSPGTSGGYQETQYF | TGTGCCAGCAGCCCCGGGACTAGCGGGGGGTACCAAGAGACCCAGTACTTC | - | TRBJ2-5 | TRBD2 | TRBV11-3 | 17
CASSQDKGVAYEQYF | TGTGCCAGCAGCCAAGATAAGGGGGTGGCCTACGAGCAGTACTTC | - | TRBJ2-7 | - | TRBV4-2 | 15
CASSLGENGNTIYF | TGTGCCAGCAGTCTCGGGGAGAATGGAAACACCATATATTTT | - | TRBJ1-3 | - | TRBV2 | 14
CASSSGQGSLYEQYF | TGTGCCAGCAGCTCTGGACAGGGAAGTCTCTACGAGCAGTACTTC | few | TRBJ2-7 | TRBD1 | TRBV11-2 | 15
CASSARTALNTEAFF | TGTGCCAGTAGTGCGCGAACAGCTTTGAACACTGAAGCTTTCTTT | - | TRBJ1-1 | - | TRBV19 | 15
CASSILGSGAEAFF | TGTGCCAGTAGTATACTTGGAAGCGGCGCTGAAGCTTTCTTT | - | TRBJ1-1 | - | TRBV19 | 14
CASSPGTGGAAKETQYF | TGCGCCAGCAGCCCAGGGACAGGGGGCGCCGCGAAGGAGACCCAGTACTTC | - | TRBJ2-5 | TRBD1 | TRBV4-1 | 17
CASSLGNRGNTEAFF | TGCGCCAGCAGCCTCGGAAACAGGGGGAACACTGAAGCTTTCTTT | - | TRBJ1-1 | TRBD1 | TRBV4-3 | 15
CASSLTSGGEETQYF | TGTGCCAGCAGCTTGACTAGCGGGGGGGAGGAGACCCAGTACTTC | few | TRBJ2-5 | TRBD2 | TRBV5-6 | 15
CASSPGQGVRQPQHF | TGTGCCAGCAGCCCTGGACAGGGTGTTAGGCAGCCCCAGCATTTT | - | TRBJ1-5 | TRBD1 | TRBV6-5 | 15
CASSEFTQGDGYTF | TGTGCCAGCAGTGAATTTACCCAGGGGGATGGCTACACCTTC | - | TRBJ1-2 | TRBD1 | TRBV25-1 | 14
CASSERGSHEQYF | TGCGCCAGCAGTGAGAGGGGCAGTCACGAGCAGTACTTC | - | TRBJ2-7 | - | TRBV10-1 | 13
CASSLSGVEQYF | TGTGCCAGCAGTTTATCAGGGGTCGAGCAGTACTTC | - | TRBJ2-7 | - | TRBV27 | 12
CASSQASGAYNEQFF | TGTGCCAGTAGTCAAGCTAGCGGGGCGTACAATGAGCAGTTCTTC | - | TRBJ2-1 | TRBD2 | TRBV19 | 15
CASRPGTGKLQETQYF | TGTGCCAGCAGGCCCGGGACAGGGAAACTTCAAGAGACCCAGTACTTC | few | TRBJ2-5 | TRBD1 | TRBV5-6 | 16
CASSSWTGWSPLHF | TGTGCCAGCAGCTCCTGGACAGGGTGGTCACCCCTCCACTTT | - | TRBJ1-6 | TRBD1 | TRBV28 | 14
CSVVWQGVGDTQYF | TGCAGCGTTGTATGGCAGGGGGTAGGAGATACGCAGTATTTT | - | TRBJ2-3 | TRBD1 | TRBV29-1 | 14
CASSYGLAGVPWEQFF | TGTGCCAGCAGCTACGGACTAGCGGGGGTTCCTTGGGAGCAGTTCTTC | - | TRBJ2-1 | TRBD2 | TRBV11-2 | 16
CAIGEATSYEQYF | TGTGCCATCGGGGAGGCCACCTCCTACGAGCAGTACTTC | - | TRBJ2-7 | - | TRBV10-3 | 13
CASTRDSSYEQYF | TGCGCCAGCACCCGGGACAGCTCCTACGAGCAGTACTTC | - | TRBJ2-7 | TRBD1 | TRBV5-1 | 13
CASSKGVSRGETQYF | TGTGCCAGCAGCAAAGGGGTCTCCAGGGGGGAGACCCAGTACTTC | - | TRBJ2-5 | TRBD1 | TRBV7-3 | 15
CSVTGGQNEQFF | TGCAGCGTGACAGGGGGACAAAATGAGCAGTTCTTC | once | TRBJ2-1 | TRBD1 | TRBV29-1 | 12
CASRQGLAGEGGATQYF | TGTGCCAGCAGACAGGGACTAGCGGGGGAGGGGGGGGCGACCCAGTACTTC | - | TRBJ2-5 | TRBD2 | TRBV5-4 | 17
CASTDGGKGADTQYF | TGTGCCAGTACCGACGGGGGGAAAGGGGCAGATACGCAGTATTTT | - | TRBJ2-3 | TRBD2 | TRBV19 | 15
CASRASGNTIYF | TGTGCCAGCAGGGCCTCTGGAAACACCATATATTTT | - | TRBJ1-3 | - | TRBV7-2 | 12